This TCR beta chain comes out of a study of cytomegalovirus exposure and HLA in healthy donors. Among the donors, all were healthy bone marrow donors. Notes on this clone: Its antigen is still unknown.

General observations from the study: Presence/absence comparisons presumed near-even sequencing depth among donors. It was reported that TCR beta sequences correctly inferred the HLA-A and HLA-B alleles for most subjects. A few V segments could not be told apart, such as TRBV6-2 and TRBV6-3, and were left out.

This CDR3 has 13 amino acids. Germline assignment: CDR1 SGHKS and CDR2 YYEKEE (reference sequence). V lost 0 bases to trimming and J lost 9 bases, with 13 bases between them. In the PCR, 60 Vbeta and 13 Jbeta primers were used. TCRdb's copy holds only in-frame clones and misses some; the assay was immunoSEQ multiplex PCR. The sample lists about 140,000 clones, approximately 84% occurring once. The specimen was PBMCs. The chain carries TRBV5-5 and TRBJ2-7; D gene ambiguous. The sequence was obtained from a woman between 55 and 75 years old in good health and CMV-seropositive. Here the CDR3 reads CASSLDGPLGQYF. CDR3 bases: TGTGCCAGCAGCTTGGATGGTCCCCTCGGGCAGTACTTC.